Listed here are 22 T cell receptor beta chains from one sample, sequenced in a study of blood T cell repertoires in COVID-19. The assay was immunoSEQ multiplex PCR, and TCRdb's table has in-frame clones only and misses some. Among about 310,000 clones listed, approximately 86% were seen once. The sequencing sample was made of PBMCs or T cells enriched from blood (not recorded which). These receptors all stem from a woman in her late teens or twenties who had recovered from COVID-19.

The V call is TRBV5-1, the J call TRBJ2-7, with 7 bases identical to TRBD1. The germline V gene encodes CDR1 SGHRS and CDR2 YFSETQ. This CDR3 spans 13 amino acids. V was pared by 6 bases and J by 5 bases, with 8 bases of the junction left unmatched. The CDR3 region has the DNA TGCGCCAGCACGACAGGGTTTGAGAACGAGCAGTACTTC. Translating gives CASTTGFENEQYF.

This chain connects TRBV4-2 to TRBJ1-1; 7 bases agree with TRBD1. V shed 4 bases and J 1 base; nucleotides not matched to a gene: 9. Germline values: CDR1 LGHNA, CDR2 YNFKEQ. The CDR3 loop spans 16 amino acids. The CDR3: CASSRGDAGGNTEAFF. As DNA, the CDR3 is TGTGCCAGCAGCCGGGGGGATGCAGGGGGGAACACTGAAGCTTTCTTT.

The rearrangement links TRBV27 to TRBJ2-1; D ambiguous. Germline V lookup: CDR1 MNHEY, CDR2 SMNVEV (reference sequence). Trimming left V 5 bases short and J 4 bases short, with 3 bases between. The CDR3 length is 11 residues. The CDR3 bases are TGTGCCAGCAGTCATTACAATGAGCAGTTCTTC. Translating gives CASSHYNEQFF.

This clone was counted once. The V call is TRBV7-2, the J call TRBJ2-1, with TRBD2 as a possible D gene (5 bases). Germline V gene data show CDR1 as SGHTA and CDR2 as FQGNSA. Trimming pared 6 bases from V and 6 bases from J, leaving 21 bases between. This CDR3 region has 16 residues. CDR3 protein: CASSWKAVLIGNEQFF. In nucleotides, the CDR3 is TGTGCCAGCAGTTGGAAAGCGGTGCTAATAGGCAATGAGCAGTTCTTC.

The CDR3 nucleotides read TGTGCCAGTAGTAGGACGACAGTAGTTGACACTGAAGCTTTCTTT. It specifies CASSRTTVVDTEAFF. V gene TRBV19 combines with J gene TRBJ1-1; D perhaps matches TRBD1 (5 bases). V lost 4 bases and J 3 bases, leaving 15 bases between the germline ends. There are 15 residues in the CDR3. CDR1 LNHDA and CDR2 SQIVND come from the germline V gene (reference sequence).

The J gene is TRBJ1-4, the V gene TRBV28; the match to TRBD1 covers 10 bases. The CDR3 spans 14 residues. V shed 7 bases and J 8 bases; nucleotides not matched to a gene: 7. Germline-derived CDR1 and CDR2 are MDHEN and SYDVKM. CDR3: CASNRQGAQEKLFF. The CDR3 DNA is TGTGCCAGCAACCGACAGGGGGCTCAAGAAAAACTGTTTTTT. Drawing the rest from reference TRBV28 and TRBJ1-4, the complete variable domain is DVKVTQSSRYLVKRTGEKVFLECVQDMDHENMFWYRQDPGLGLRLIYFSYDVKMKEKGDIPEGYSVSREKKERFSLILESASTNQTSMYLCASNRQGAQEKLFFGSGTQLSVL.

The gene calls are TRBV2 and TRBJ2-7; 8 nucleotides line up with TRBD1. V shed 6 bases, J shed 0 bases, and the junction held 4 bases outside the gene matches. The CDR3 loop spans 14 amino acids. Germline CDR1 SNHLY, CDR2 FYNNEI. This CDR3 reads CASSGDRSSYEQYF. The CDR3 DNA sequence: TGTGCCAGCAGCGGGGACAGGAGCTCCTACGAGCAGTACTTC.

V and J are TRBV7-8 and TRBJ2-1; TRBD1 matches 8 bases. J was trimmed by 6 bases and V by 5 bases; bases with no gene match: 12. This CDR3 spans 16 amino acids. From germline, CDR1 is SGHVS and CDR2 FQNEAQ. The chain's CDR3 is CASSRRSTGVINEQFF. The CDR3 nucleotides read TGTGCCAGCAGCCGACGATCGACAGGGGTGATCAATGAGCAGTTCTTC.

The rearrangement joins TRBV11-1 to TRBJ2-2; possibly TRBD1 for D (5 bases). V was trimmed by 5 bases and J by 4 bases, leaving 11 bases between them. CDR1 is SGHAT and CDR2 is FQDESV in the germline V gene (reference sequence). This CDR3 spans 14 amino acids. CDR3 sequence reads: CASSQTDRTGELFF. The CDR3 nucleotides are TGTGCCAGCAGCCAGACAGACCGCACCGGGGAGCTGTTTTTT.

V usage is TRBV27 and J usage is TRBJ2-1; TRBD1 agrees at 7 bases. The germline V gene has CDR1 MNHEY and CDR2 SMNVEV (reference sequence). The CDR3 contains 15 residues. Trimming cost V 6 bases and J 6 bases; bases outside gene matches: 11. DNA for the CDR3: TGTGCCAGCAGGCTACAGGGGTTTAGGGGCAATGAGCAGTTCTTC. It specifies CASRLQGFRGNEQFF.

This clone appeared a single time. V is TRBV5-1 and J is TRBJ2-7; perhaps TRBD1 as D (5 bases). The CDR3 is 15 amino acids. Looked up from germline, CDR1 is SGHRS and CDR2 is YFSETQ. The V end lost 2 bases, the J end lost 2 bases, and 14 bases lay between the germline ends. The CDR3 loop is CASSFITGETYEQYF. The CDR3 DNA reads TGCGCCAGCAGCTTTATTACAGGCGAAACCTACGAGCAGTACTTC.

This chain joins TRBV27 and TRBJ1-6; D perhaps matches TRBD1 (5 bases). CDR3 length equals 12 residues. Trimming left V 6 bases short and J 8 bases short, with 8 bases between. In germline, CDR1 is MNHEY, CDR2 SMNVEV (reference sequence). The CDR3 region is CASSPGYSPLHF. The CDR3 DNA reads TGTGCCAGCAGCCCAGGGTATTCACCCCTCCACTTT.

V usage is TRBV4-2 and J usage is TRBJ1-2, with 7 bases matching TRBD1. The CDR3 loop spans 14 amino acids. Germline values: CDR1 LGHNA, CDR2 YNFKEQ. V lost 1 base, J lost 4 bases, and 3 bases stayed unmatched. As DNA, the CDR3 is TGTGCCAGCAGCCAAGGGGGACAGATCTATGGCTACACCTTC. This sequence encodes CASSQGGQIYGYTF.

The CDR3 loop is CASSFRGFEETQYF. The CDR3 nucleotides read TGCGCCAGCAGCTTCAGGGGGTTCGAGGAGACCCAGTACTTC. The chain recombines TRBV5-1 with TRBJ2-5, with 7 bases lining up with TRBD1. V gave up 2 bases and J gave up 5 bases; unmatched junction bases: 6. This CDR3 spans 14 amino acids. Germline V CDR1 and CDR2: SGHRS, YFSETQ.

The chain recombines TRBV5-1 with TRBJ2-3; 8 positions match TRBD2. CDR3 length: 16 residues. V lost 0 bases, J lost 3 bases, and 6 bases stayed unmatched. CDR1 SGHRS and CDR2 YFSETQ come from the germline V gene. The chain's CDR3 is CASSLGSGLDTDTQYF. The CDR3 region has the DNA TGCGCCAGCAGCTTGGGGTCGGGACTAGATACAGATACGCAGTATTTT.

This chain connects TRBV2 to TRBJ1-5; 7 nucleotides line up with TRBD1. Germline V gene lookup returns CDR1 SNHLY and CDR2 FYNNEI. The CDR3 is made up of 14 amino acids. V gave up 4 bases and J gave up 5 bases; unmatched junction bases: 5. The CDR3 reads CASSGQGGYQPQHF. In DNA form, the CDR3 reads TGTGCCAGCAGTGGACAGGGAGGCTATCAGCCCCAGCATTTT.

The genes are TRBV29-1 and TRBJ1-2; no clear D gene. Germline assignment: CDR1 SQVTM and CDR2 ANQGSEA. CDR3 length: 12 amino acids. Trimming stripped 7 bases from V and 7 bases from J, with 16 bases between. The CDR3 DNA follows: TGCAGCGGGGGTAGCGGGGTCTCTGGCTACACCTTC. It is translated as CSGGSGVSGYTF.

The J gene is TRBJ1-4, the V gene TRBV11-2; TRBD1 matches at 7 bases. Germline assignment: CDR1 SGHAT and CDR2 FQNNGV. This CDR3 contains 14 residues. Trimming cost V 0 bases and J 6 bases; bases outside gene matches: 1. CDR3 region: CASSLEQGYEKLFF. CDR3 nucleotide sequence: TGTGCCAGCAGCTTAGAACAGGGGTATGAAAAACTGTTTTTT.

The chain joins TRBV19 to TRBJ1-6, with D hard to call. Trimming pared 1 base from V and 7 bases from J, leaving 14 bases between. This CDR3 spans 16 amino acids. The germline V gene encodes CDR1 LNHDA and CDR2 SQIVND (reference sequence). The CDR3 is CASSIVVSRGNSPLHF. The CDR3 bases are TGTGCCAGTAGTATAGTTGTCAGCAGAGGAAATTCACCCCTCCACTTT.

This chain links TRBV7-2 with TRBJ1-5, with D possibly TRBD1 on 5 matching bases. Trimming stripped 1 base from V and 5 bases from J, with 15 bases between. CDR3 length: 16 amino acids. Per germline, CDR1 SGHTA and CDR2 FQGNSA. CDR3 nucleotides: TGTGCCAGCAGCTTAGTTGCTCCCAGGGTTGATCAGCCCCAGCATTTT. It specifies CASSLVAPRVDQPQHF.

This chain connects TRBV11-2 to TRBJ2-7; TRBD2 aligns across 8 bases. Trimming took 4 bases from V and 3 from J; bases not matched to a gene: 8. CDR1 is SGHAT, CDR2 FQNNGV, per germline. The CDR3 length is 15 residues. CDR3 nucleotide sequence: TGTGCCAGCAGCTCCACCGGGGGGGCGGGCTACGAGCAGTACTTC. Protein sequence: CASSSTGGAGYEQYF.

The chain links TRBV28 to TRBJ1-5; possibly TRBD1 for D (6 bases). Trimming stripped 8 bases from V and 0 bases from J, with 17 bases between. CDR1 is MDHEN, CDR2 SYDVKM, per germline. There are 16 residues in the CDR3. CDR3 nucleotides: TGTGCCAGCGTCAGCAGGACAGCTTATAGCAATCAGCCCCAGCATTTT. It is translated as CASVSRTAYSNQPQHF. The whole variable domain, filled in from reference TRBV28 and TRBJ1-5, reads DVKVTQSSRYLVKRTGEKVFLECVQDMDHENMFWYRQDPGLGLRLIYFSYDVKMKEKGDIPEGYSVSREKKERFSLILESASTNQTSMYLCASVSRTAYSNQPQHFGDGTRLSIL.